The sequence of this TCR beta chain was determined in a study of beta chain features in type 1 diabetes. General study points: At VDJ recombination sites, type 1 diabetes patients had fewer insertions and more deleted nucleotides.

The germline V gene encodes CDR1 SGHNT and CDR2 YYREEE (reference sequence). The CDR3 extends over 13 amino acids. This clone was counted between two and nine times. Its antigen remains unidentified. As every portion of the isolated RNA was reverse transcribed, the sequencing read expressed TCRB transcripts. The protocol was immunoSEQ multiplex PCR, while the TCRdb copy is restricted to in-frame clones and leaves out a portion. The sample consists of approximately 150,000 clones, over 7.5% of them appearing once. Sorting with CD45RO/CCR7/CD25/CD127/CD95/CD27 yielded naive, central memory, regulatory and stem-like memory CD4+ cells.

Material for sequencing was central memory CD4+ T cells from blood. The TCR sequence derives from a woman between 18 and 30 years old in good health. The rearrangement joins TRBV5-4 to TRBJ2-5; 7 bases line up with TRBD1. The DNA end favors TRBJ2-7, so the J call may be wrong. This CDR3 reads CASSRQGTYEQYF. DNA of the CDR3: TGTGCCAGCAGCCGACAGGGAACCTACGAGCAGTACTTC.